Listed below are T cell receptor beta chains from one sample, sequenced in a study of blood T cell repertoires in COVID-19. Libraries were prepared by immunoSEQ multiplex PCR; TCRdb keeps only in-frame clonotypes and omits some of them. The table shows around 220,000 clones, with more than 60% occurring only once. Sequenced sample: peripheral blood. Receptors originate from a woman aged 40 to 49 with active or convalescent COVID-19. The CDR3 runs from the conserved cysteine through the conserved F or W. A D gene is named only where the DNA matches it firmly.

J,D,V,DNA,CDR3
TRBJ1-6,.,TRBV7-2,TGTGCCAGCAGCTCCCTCGGGACAATCGCTAATTCACCCCTCCACTTT,CASSSLGTIANSPLHF
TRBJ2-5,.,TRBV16,TGTGCCAGCAGCCAACATCTAGGGGAAGAGACCCAGTACTTC,CASSQHLGEETQYF
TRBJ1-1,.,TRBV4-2,TGTGCCAGCAGCCCCGAAATGAGGCGCATGAACACTGAAGCTTTCTTT,CASSPEMRRMNTEAFF
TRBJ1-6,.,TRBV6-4,TGTGCCAGCAGTCCCGGACAGAGCTCCTATAATTCACCCCTCCACTTT,CASSPGQSSYNSPLHF
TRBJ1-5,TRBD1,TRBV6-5,TGTGCCAGCAGGGTCCAACAGGGGAAACAGCCCCAGCATTTT,CASRVQQGKQPQHF
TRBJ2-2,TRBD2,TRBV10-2,TGCGCCAGTTTGGGAGGGGCCGGGGAGCTGTTTTTT,CASLGGAGELFF
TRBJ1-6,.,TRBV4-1,TGCGCCAGCAGCAACCTCAGGGGTTATAATTCACCCCTCCACTTT,CASSNLRGYNSPLHF
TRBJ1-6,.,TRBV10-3,TGTGCCATCAGTGCTCAGGGTGGCGACGGCTCACCCCTCCACTTT,CAISAQGGDGSPLHF
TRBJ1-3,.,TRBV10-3,TGTGCCATCACACGAGGGGACTACTCTGGAAACACCATATATTTT,CAITRGDYSGNTIYF
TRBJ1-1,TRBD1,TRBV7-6,TGTGCCAGCAGCCCCAGGCGACAGGGGGCCACTGAAGCTTTCTTT,CASSPRRQGATEAFF